The rows below give T cell receptor beta chains drawn from one sample of a study of PD-1 blockade in mismatch repair-deficient tumors. Assay: immunoSEQ multiplex PCR; the TCRdb copy retains only in-frame clones and omits some. Of under 150,000 clones listed, 88% were seen once; the top ten hold about 10%. This material consisted of peripheral blood, taken 70 to 72 weeks after starting pembrolizumab. These receptors were taken from an adult with mismatch repair-deficient cancer. Each CDR3 is given with its conserved first and last residue. A D gene is named only where the DNA matches it firmly. Size is omitted from some rows. Given values are once, few, many or a class for expanded clones.

V gene,CDR3 length,J gene,clone size,D gene,CDR3 DNA,CDR3 protein
TRBV6-9,13,TRBJ2-5,-,TRBD2,TGTGCCAGCAGTTGCGCGGGAGAGGAGACCCAGTACTTC,CASSCAGEETQYF
TRBV6-6,11,TRBJ2-7,-,-,TGTGCCAGCTCCGACTCCTACGAGCAGTACTTC,CASSDSYEQYF
TRBV5-5,13,TRBJ2-5,-,-,TGTGCCAGCAGCCTGAAGATCCAAGAGACCCAGTACTTC,CASSLKIQETQYF
TRBV5-4,16,TRBJ2-5,-,TRBD2,TGTGCCAGCAGCTTGGGTCTAGCGGGAGGTCAAGAGACCCAGTACTTC,CASSLGLAGGQETQYF
TRBV7-2,15,TRBJ2-7,-,TRBD2,TGTGCCAGCAGCCTTTTTAGCGGGAATTCCTACGAGCAGTACTTC,CASSLFSGNSYEQYF
TRBV7-8,13,TRBJ2-7,-,-,TGTGCCAGCACCGAAAACTACGCCGGCGAGCAGTACTTC,CASTENYAGEQYF
TRBV11-2,15,TRBJ2-7,-,-,TGTGCCAGCAGCTCCCGGTCTTTCACTACCTACGAGCAGTACTTC,CASSSRSFTTYEQYF
TRBV29-1,14,TRBJ2-7,once,TRBD1,TGCAGCGTTTCGGGACAGGAGAACTTCTACGAGCAGTACTTC,CSVSGQENFYEQYF
TRBV4-3,16,TRBJ2-7,-,-,TGCGCCAGCAGCCAAGCCGTAACAGGGCGGTCCTACGAGCAGTACTTC,CASSQAVTGRSYEQYF
TRBV14,13,TRBJ2-1,-,TRBD2,TGTGCCAGCAGCCCTCGACTAGCGGGTGAGCAGTTCTTC,CASSPRLAGEQFF
TRBV19,16,TRBJ1-1,-,TRBD1,TGTGCCAGTAGTAAAGGGACAGCGGGTCGTTTCAAGGAAGCTTTCTTT,CASSKGTAGRFKEAFF
TRBV7-9,16,TRBJ2-3,-,TRBD2,TGTGCCAGCAGCTTAGCTAGGACTAGCTTGCCAGATACGCAGTATTTT,CASSLARTSLPDTQYF
TRBV7-8,16,TRBJ2-7,few,-,TGTGCCAGCAGCATCGGGACCGACACCAGGACGGGTGAGCAGTACTTC,CASSIGTDTRTGEQYF
TRBV28,14,TRBJ2-1,-,-,TGTGCCAGCAGTCACCGATCACGACGATATGAGCAGTTCTTC,CASSHRSRRYEQFF
TRBV5-1,14,TRBJ2-5,few,-,TGCGCCAGCAGCTTGGCAGGGACGCTAGGGACCCAGTACTTC,CASSLAGTLGTQYF
TRBV5-4,14,TRBJ2-7,once,TRBD2,TGTGCCAGCAGCTCGGGAGGCTCTACCTACGAGCAGTACTTC,CASSSGGSTYEQYF
TRBV27,16,TRBJ2-5,-,TRBD1,TGTGCCAGCAGTTACGTTACCCCGACAGGGGTTGGGACCCAGTACTTC,CASSYVTPTGVGTQYF
TRBV10-1,15,TRBJ2-1,-,TRBD2,TGCGCCAGCAGTGAGATAGCGGGACGGTACAATGAGCAGTTCTTC,CASSEIAGRYNEQFF
TRBV28,15,TRBJ1-5,-,-,TGTGCCAGCAGTTTATCCGTGGGAAGCAATCAGCCCCAGCATTTT,CASSLSVGSNQPQHF
TRBV30,14,TRBJ2-5,once,TRBD2,TGTGCCTGGAGACTAGCGGGAGCTCAGGAGACCCAGTACTTC,CAWRLAGAQETQYF
TRBV4-1,15,TRBJ1-3,once,TRBD1,TGCGCCAGCAGCCAAACAGGGGGCCCTAGAAACACCATATATTTT,CASSQTGGPRNTIYF
TRBV5-1,17,TRBJ2-1,-,TRBD1,TGCGCCAGCAGCTTACGGGACAGACCTAGCTCCTACAATGAGCAGTTCTTC,CASSLRDRPSSYNEQFF
TRBV27,14,TRBJ1-1,-,-,TGTGCCAGCAGTTTTGGGGGGTTGAACACTGAAGCTTTCTTT,CASSFGGLNTEAFF
TRBV11-3,15,TRBJ2-3,-,-,TGTGCCAGCAGCTATTTGAGGTTATTCACAGATACGCAGTATTTT,CASSYLRLFTDTQYF
TRBV28,15,TRBJ2-1,once,-,TGTGCCAGCACTATTCCAGAGTCGTCCCGCAATGAGCAGTTCTTC,CASTIPESSRNEQFF
TRBV19,14,TRBJ1-5,-,-,TGTGCCAGTAGTATTGGGGGTGCCAATCAGCCCCAGCATTTT,CASSIGGANQPQHF
TRBV4-3,14,TRBJ1-2,few,-,TGCGCCAGCAGCCCAGGGCACAGGGATAATGGCTACACCTTC,CASSPGHRDNGYTF
TRBV30,11,TRBJ2-7,few,-,TGTGCCTGGAGTCGGGGGTACGAGCAGTACTTC,CAWSRGYEQYF
TRBV16,14,TRBJ1-5,-,-,TGTGCCAGCAGCCAGTACATTAGCAATCAGCCCCAGCATTTT,CASSQYISNQPQHF
TRBV11-3,15,TRBJ2-3,-,TRBD2,TGTGCCAGCAGCTTAGATCTAGCGGGGGCAGATACGCAGTATTTT,CASSLDLAGADTQYF
TRBV6-1,14,TRBJ1-2,-,-,TGTGCCAGCAGTGACACCATATCATACTATGGCTACACCTTC,CASSDTISYYGYTF
TRBV27,14,TRBJ1-2,-,TRBD1,TGTGCCAGCAGTGAGGCCGGGACAGGGAATGGCTACACCTTC,CASSEAGTGNGYTF
TRBV4-3,15,TRBJ2-1,-,TRBD2,TGCGCCAGCAGCCAAGTGACTAGCGGGTACAATGAGCAGTTCTTC,CASSQVTSGYNEQFF